The 25 T cell receptor beta chains reported below all come from one sample, sequenced in a study of CD8 T cells in Susac syndrome. Reverse transcription used about 0.45 to 1 ug RNA and random hexamers. TCRdb passed the immunoSEQ multiplex PCR reads through MiXCR, listing each CDR3 protein once. The sample yields 70,000 to 100,000 distinct CDR3 sequences, over 80% seen once. The material sequenced was CD8+ T cells from PBMCs. The receptors derive from a human donor in good health.

V and J are TRBV29-1 and TRBJ2-1; D call uncertain. V lost 7 bases and J lost 1, with 11 bases in between. This CDR3 is 13 amino acids long. The V gene's germline CDR1 is SQVTM and CDR2 ANQGSEA. The CDR3 reads CSGLRVSYNEQFF. CDR3 nucleotide sequence: TGCAGCGGGCTACGGGTTTCCTACAATGAGCAGTTCTTC.

CDR3 region: CASSRSGGTYNEQFF. The CDR3, as DNA: TGTGCCAGCAGTCGGAGCGGGGGGACCTACAATGAGCAGTTCTTC. The rearrangement uses TRBV6-5 and TRBJ2-1; 9 bases fit TRBD2. Germline trimming cut 5 bases from V and 2 bases from J; bases unmatched to any gene: 4. The V gene's germline CDR1 is MNHEY and CDR2 SVGAGI. The length of the CDR3 is 15 residues.

The V gene is TRBV5-1, the J gene TRBJ1-1; weak D call: TRBD1 (6 bases). The CDR3 is 21 residues long. V lost 0 bases to trimming and J lost 0 bases, with 27 bases between them. Germline V gives CDR1 SGHRS, CDR2 YFSETQ. CDR3 protein: CASSLVGGRRSGAGVNTEAFF. The CDR3 DNA sequence: TGCGCCAGCAGCTTGGTGGGGGGCCGTCGATCTGGGGCCGGGGTGAACACTGAAGCTTTCTTT. Full variable domain (rest looked up from reference TRBV5-1 and TRBJ1-1): KAGVTQTPRYLIKTRGQQVTLSCSPISGHRSVSWYQQTPGQGLQFLFEYFSETQRNKGNFPGRFSGRQFSNSRSEMNVSTLELGDSALYLCASSLVGGRRSGAGVNTEAFFGQGTRLTVV.

The chain employs TRBV2 and TRBJ1-1, with D hard to call. The germline gives CDR1 SNHLY, CDR2 FYNNEI. This CDR3 has 14 residues. Trimming pared 9 bases from V and 1 base from J, leaving 15 bases between. The CDR3 spells CARRTPSANTEAFF. The CDR3 region has the DNA TGTGCCAGACGAACCCCATCAGCGAACACTGAAGCTTTCTTT.

This clonotype was seen only once. J is TRBJ2-3 and V is TRBV6-5; D remains ambiguous. The CDR3 runs to 13 residues. V lost 0 bases, J lost 2 bases, and 3 bases lay in between. The germline V gene encodes CDR1 MNHEY and CDR2 SVGAGI. CDR3 residues: CASSYSPTDTQYF. The CDR3 DNA reads as TGTGCCAGCAGTTACTCCCCCACAGATACGCAGTATTTT.

The rearrangement joins TRBV6-5 to TRBJ2-2; D is uncertain. Trimming stripped 2 bases from V and 6 bases from J, with 4 bases between. The CDR3 loop spans 12 amino acids. From germline, CDR1 is MNHEY and CDR2 SVGAGI. CDR3 nucleotide sequence: TGTGCCAGCAGTTACCGGGCCGGGGAGCTGTTTTTT. Translating gives CASSYRAGELFF.

The chain has TRBV10-3 and TRBJ1-5; D perhaps matches TRBD1 (5 bases). CDR3 length: 14 residues. Germline loops: CDR1 ENHRY, CDR2 SYGVKD. V was trimmed by 2 bases and J by 4 bases, leaving 9 bases between them. The CDR3 bases are TGTGCCATCAGTGAGCTCGGGGGAAATCAGCCCCAGCATTTT. It specifies CAISELGGNQPQHF.

The J gene is TRBJ2-7, the V gene TRBV11-2; D possibly uses TRBD1 or TRBD2 (5 bases each). The ends were cut back, 3 bases at V and 4 bases at J, with 16 bases in the middle. Germline V lookup: CDR1 SGHAT, CDR2 FQNNGV. This CDR3 spans 15 amino acids. The CDR3 DNA is TGTGCCAGCAGCTTTGCACACGGGGCCGGGTACGAGCAGTACTTC. Amino acid sequence: CASSFAHGAGYEQYF.

The chain couples TRBV12-3 or TRBV12-4 to TRBJ2-2, with D hard to call. This CDR3 has 14 amino acids. V was shortened by 4 bases and J by 1 base, with 7 bases between the two germline ends. CDR3: CASSYLENTGELFF. The CDR3 DNA sequence: TGTGCCAGCAGTTACCTAGAGAACACCGGGGAGCTGTTTTTT.

This chain connects TRBV29-1 to TRBJ1-2; D not resolved. The germline V and J ends were trimmed by 5 bases and 0 bases, with 13 bases remaining between them. CDR1 and CDR2 from the germline V gene are SQVTM and ANQGSEA. This CDR3 is built from 14 residues. The CDR3, as DNA: TGCAGCGTTCTCCCTATGGGGACTAACTATGGCTACACCTTC. Amino acids: CSVLPMGTNYGYTF.

V gene TRBV9 combines with J gene TRBJ2-2, with D perhaps TRBD1 (7 bases). Trimming took off 4 bases at V and 4 bases at J, with 17 bases between the two ends. CDR3 size: 16 residues. Germline V gene data show CDR1 as SGDLS and CDR2 as YYNGEE. CDR3 in amino acids: CASSLNRGGGTGELFF. The CDR3 DNA reads TGTGCCAGCAGCTTAAACAGGGGAGGTGGCACCGGGGAGCTGTTTTTT. Combining the CDR3 with reference TRBV9 and TRBJ2-2 gives the whole variable domain DSGVTQTPKHLITATGQRVTLRCSPRSGDLSVYWYQQSLDQGLQFLIQYYNGEERAKGNILERFSAQQFPDLHSELNLSSLELGDSALYFCASSLNRGGGTGELFFGEGSRLTVL.

The V gene is TRBV9, the J gene TRBJ2-5; tentative D call: TRBD2 (5 bases). Deletions cut 0 bases from V and 5 bases from J, with 14 bases between. The germline CDR1 and CDR2 sequences are SGDLS and YYNGEE. CDR3 length equals 15 residues. In nucleotides, the CDR3 is TGTGCCAGCAGCGTAGAGGCGGATGAGCGGGAGACCCAGTACTTC. Its protein product is CASSVEADERETQYF.

The V call is TRBV13, the J call TRBJ2-5; the D is unclear. V was clipped by 0 bases and J by 1 base, with 9 bases between them. The CDR3 length is 15 residues. Germline V gene lookup returns CDR1 PRHDT and CDR2 FYEKMQ (reference sequence). The CDR3 nucleotides read TGTGCCAGCAGCTTAGGCACCGGGCCCCAAGAGACCCAGTACTTC. Protein: CASSLGTGPQETQYF.

This sequence joins TRBV13 and TRBJ1-4, with TRBD1 identical over 8 bases. CDR3 size: 14 residues. Germline CDR1 and CDR2: PRHDT and FYEKMQ (reference sequence). V gave up 0 bases and J gave up 6 bases; unmatched junction bases: 0. Written as DNA, the CDR3 is TGTGCCAGCAGCTTAGGACAGGGGGATGAAAAACTGTTTTTT. Protein: CASSLGQGDEKLFF.

In this sample, this clonotype turned up once. The chain carries TRBV29-1 and TRBJ2-1, with a possible D match to TRBD1 (6 bases). Germline V gene sequence: CDR1 SQVTM, CDR2 ANQGSEA. V was trimmed by 5 bases and J by 11 bases, leaving 16 bases between them. This CDR3 is built from 12 residues. The CDR3 sequence is CSVLGRGVQQFF. CDR3 nucleotide sequence: TGCAGCGTTTTGGGCAGGGGTGTTCAGCAGTTCTTC.

The chain has TRBV6-5 and TRBJ2-5, with TRBD1 matching over 10 bases. The germline V gene encodes CDR1 MNHEY and CDR2 SVGAGI. There are 15 residues in the CDR3. The trim removed 6 bases at V and 5 bases at J, leaving 9 bases unmatched. This CDR3 is CASSSLDRGMETQYF. CDR3 bases: TGTGCCAGCAGCTCCCTGGACAGGGGGATGGAGACCCAGTACTTC.

The chain has TRBV3-1 and TRBJ2-5; no definite D call. The V and J ends lost 4 bases and 4 bases respectively, with 10 bases between them. This CDR3 spans 13 amino acids. Per germline, CDR1 LGHDT and CDR2 YNNKEL (reference sequence). CDR3 in amino acids: CASSPSAPETQYF. The CDR3 nucleotides are TGTGCCAGCAGCCCATCTGCTCCAGAGACCCAGTACTTC.

This chain links TRBV27 with TRBJ1-1, with 8 bases fitting TRBD1. This CDR3 is 15 amino acids long. Germline V gives CDR1 MNHEY, CDR2 SMNVEV (reference sequence). V lost 3 bases to trimming and J lost 4 bases; unmatched junction nucleotides: 7. CDR3 amino acids: CASSLGQAHSTEAFF. The DNA of the CDR3 is TGTGCCAGCAGTTTGGGACAGGCCCACAGCACTGAAGCTTTCTTT.

A single count supports this clonotype. V gene TRBV9 combines with J gene TRBJ2-1; 13 positions match TRBD2. J was trimmed by 7 bases and V by 2 bases; bases with no gene match: 9. Germline CDR1 SGDLS, CDR2 YYNGEE. This CDR3 region has 17 residues. The CDR3 region has the DNA TGTGCCAGCAGCGTTGGACTAGCGGGGGCCAAAGGGAATGAGCAGTTCTTC. Protein: CASSVGLAGAKGNEQFF. The full variable domain, with the rest looked up from reference TRBV9 and TRBJ2-1, is DSGVTQTPKHLITATGQRVTLRCSPRSGDLSVYWYQQSLDQGLQFLIQYYNGEERAKGNILERFSAQQFPDLHSELNLSSLELGDSALYFCASSVGLAGAKGNEQFFGPGTRLTVL.

The chain recombines TRBV5-1 with TRBJ2-2; D uncertain. Germline CDR1 is SGHRS and CDR2 is YFSETQ. The CDR3 length is 14 residues. The V end was cut by 2 bases, the J end by 8 bases, with 13 bases between. CDR3 sequence reads: CASSFRVAFGELFF. In DNA, the CDR3 is TGCGCCAGCAGCTTCCGGGTCGCTTTTGGGGAGCTGTTTTTT.

This sequence joins TRBV5-1 and TRBJ2-7; possibly TRBD1 or TRBD2 for D (5 bases each). CDR1 is SGHRS, CDR2 YFSETQ, per germline. V was trimmed by 0 bases and J by 1 base, leaving 14 bases between them. The CDR3 is 16 amino acids. CDR3 region: CASSLGVGTGSYEQYF. DNA of the CDR3: TGCGCCAGCAGCTTGGGGGTCGGGACCGGATCCTACGAGCAGTACTTC.

The chain uses TRBV2 and TRBJ1-1; 7 bases match TRBD1. From germline, CDR1 is SNHLY and CDR2 FYNNEI. V trimming: 2 bases; J trimming: 3 bases; junction bases outside the gene matches: 15. There are 18 residues in the CDR3. The CDR3 is CASSETPVSRGQHTEAFF. Here the CDR3 DNA reads TGTGCCAGCAGTGAAACTCCCGTTAGTAGGGGGCAGCACACTGAAGCTTTCTTT.

The V call is TRBV27, the J call TRBJ2-1; D gene uncertain. The ends were cut back, 2 bases at V and 7 bases at J, with 9 bases in the middle. There are 13 residues in the CDR3. The V gene's germline CDR1 is MNHEY and CDR2 SMNVEV (reference sequence). For the CDR3, the DNA is TGTGCCAGCAGTTTAAGTCTCCGGAATGAGCAGTTCTTC. Translated: CASSLSLRNEQFF.

The J gene is TRBJ2-5, the V gene TRBV9, with no clear D. The CDR3 is 12 amino acids. Trimming pared 6 bases from V and 7 bases from J, leaving 13 bases between. Germline V gene data show CDR1 as SGDLS and CDR2 as YYNGEE. The CDR3 loop is CASMGLRGTQYF. CDR3 DNA sequence: TGTGCCAGCATGGGCCTCCGTGGGACCCAGTACTTC.

DNA for the CDR3: TGCGCCAGCAGTGAGGAGGGGGTCACAGATACGCAGTATTTT. It specifies CASSEEGVTDTQYF. V is TRBV10-1 and J is TRBJ2-3; perhaps TRBD1 as D (6 bases). Deletions cut 2 bases from V and 2 bases from J, with 8 bases between. CDR1 and CDR2 (germline): WNHNN, SYGVQD (reference sequence). The CDR3 sequence is 14 residues long.